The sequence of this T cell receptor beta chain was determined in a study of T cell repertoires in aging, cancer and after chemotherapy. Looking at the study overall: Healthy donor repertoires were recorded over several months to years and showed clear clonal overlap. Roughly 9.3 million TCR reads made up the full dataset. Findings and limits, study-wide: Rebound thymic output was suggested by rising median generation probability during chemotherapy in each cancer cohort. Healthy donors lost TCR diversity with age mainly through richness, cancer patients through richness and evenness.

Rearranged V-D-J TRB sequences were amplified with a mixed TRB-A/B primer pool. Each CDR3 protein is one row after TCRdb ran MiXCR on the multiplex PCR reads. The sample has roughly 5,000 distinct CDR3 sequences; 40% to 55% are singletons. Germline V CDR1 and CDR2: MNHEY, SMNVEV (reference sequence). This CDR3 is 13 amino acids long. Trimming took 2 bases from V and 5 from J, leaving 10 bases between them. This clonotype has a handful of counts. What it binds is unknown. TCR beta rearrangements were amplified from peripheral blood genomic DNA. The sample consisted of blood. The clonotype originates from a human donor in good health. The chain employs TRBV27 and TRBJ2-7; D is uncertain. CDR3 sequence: CASSLLMGHEQYF. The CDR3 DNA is TGTGCCAGCAGTTTACTCATGGGCCACGAGCAGTACTTC.